Listed below are T cell receptor beta chains from one sample, sequenced in a study of T cells in Graves' hyperthyroidism and ophthalmopathy. TCRdb redid the calling of the multiplex PCR reads with MiXCR, one entry per CDR3 protein. In the table there are around 620,000 distinct CDR3 sequences, approximately 15% of which are singletons. Sequenced sample: blood. All receptors come from a woman aged 18-29 years with Graves' ophthalmopathy. Each CDR3 is given with its conserved first and last residue. Fields, in order: V gene, CDR3 protein.

V gene: TRBV4-2
CDR3 protein: CASSLGQGNVIEAFF

V gene: TRBV27
CDR3 protein: CATTSGTGGRETQYF

V gene: TRBV28
CDR3 protein: CASSFGYFEQYF

V gene: TRBV12-5
CDR3 protein: CASGFSGTDTQYF

V gene: TRBV12-3/TRBV12-4
CDR3 protein: CASSLYGQGAGGETQYF

V gene: TRBV6-1
CDR3 protein: CASRGTRTSGNTIYF

V gene: TRBV5-6
CDR3 protein: CASSARQSTDTQYF

V gene: TRBV7-8
CDR3 protein: CASSLGSLWTEAFF

V gene: TRBV6-1
CDR3 protein: CASSATWNRVAQPQHF

V gene: TRBV7-2
CDR3 protein: CASSYRTGRYEQYF

V gene: TRBV15
CDR3 protein: CATSPYRGPEQYF

V gene: TRBV27
CDR3 protein: CASSPPRNRGFYEQYF

V gene: TRBV28
CDR3 protein: CATTGTGATKSYEQYF

V gene: TRBV7-3
CDR3 protein: CASSSPGSTGEQFF

V gene: TRBV20-1
CDR3 protein: CSATPAMNTEAFF

V gene: TRBV12-5
CDR3 protein: CASGLGQLADTQYF

V gene: TRBV7-2
CDR3 protein: CASRYTVAPLHF

V gene: TRBV24-1
CDR3 protein: CATSDPHLYWESYEQYF

V gene: TRBV20-1
CDR3 protein: CSARGTSTGTDTQYF

V gene: TRBV19
CDR3 protein: CASTGARVGNTEAFF

V gene: TRBV6-1
CDR3 protein: CASSRKRGADGSPLHF

V gene: TRBV2
CDR3 protein: CARGFGGAPTDTQYF

V gene: TRBV29-1
CDR3 protein: CSVERRGEQYF

V gene: TRBV7-9
CDR3 protein: CASSGEAYEQYF

V gene: TRBV19
CDR3 protein: CASSIGTGYQETQYF

V gene: TRBV28
CDR3 protein: CASRSQVYQETQYF

V gene: TRBV12-3/TRBV12-4
CDR3 protein: CASSLRAYNEQFF

V gene: TRBV4-2
CDR3 protein: CASSQGTSGRVENEQFF

V gene: TRBV20-1
CDR3 protein: CSASPPSGREGGSHNEQFF

V gene: TRBV12-3/TRBV12-4
CDR3 protein: CASSGLAGGNNEQFF

V gene: TRBV5-1
CDR3 protein: CASSSAGTGARETQYF

V gene: TRBV2
CDR3 protein: CASSEAGGLAGGETQYF

V gene: TRBV28
CDR3 protein: CASASSGTEFNYGYTF

V gene: TRBV12-3/TRBV12-4
CDR3 protein: CASSFGVVPYEQYF

V gene: TRBV27
CDR3 protein: CASRTPPSTGELFF

V gene: TRBV11-2
CDR3 protein: CASSVSGRAKNEQFF

V gene: TRBV6-2/TRBV6-3
CDR3 protein: CASSYRGFGNQPQHF

V gene: TRBV7-3
CDR3 protein: CASSFLHSGANVLTF

V gene: TRBV28
CDR3 protein: CASRGQINQPQYF

V gene: TRBV11-2
CDR3 protein: CASSLGASGRVPRAYNEQFF

V gene: TRBV25-1
CDR3 protein: CASSEVGDYGYTF

V gene: TRBV6-1
CDR3 protein: CASASDAETQYF

V gene: TRBV28
CDR3 protein: CASSQTPLGTSGFSYNEQFF

V gene: TRBV7-9
CDR3 protein: CASSLGTGTAFGQSQYF

V gene: TRBV19
CDR3 protein: CASSSWGGDEAFF

V gene: TRBV19
CDR3 protein: CASSGWNTEAFF

V gene: TRBV28
CDR3 protein: CASRNTGGTEQFF

V gene: TRBV2
CDR3 protein: CASSQEAGGNTEAFF

V gene: TRBV28
CDR3 protein: CASSNGIPNTGELFF

V gene: TRBV11-1
CDR3 protein: CASSFGQNNEKLFF

V gene: TRBV12-3/TRBV12-4
CDR3 protein: CASTGTGVGTEAFF

V gene: TRBV6-1
CDR3 protein: CASSEFRVGRHTQYF

V gene: TRBV28
CDR3 protein: CASKQSPRQGYHEQYF

V gene: TRBV6-5
CDR3 protein: CASSYTSGSYEQYF

V gene: TRBV25-1
CDR3 protein: CASSEWVAGGTGELFF

V gene: TRBV29-1
CDR3 protein: CSVRTDSNQPQHF

V gene: TRBV7-8
CDR3 protein: CASSAGLANEQFF

V gene: TRBV12-3/TRBV12-4
CDR3 protein: CASSRTGVNSPLHF

V gene: TRBV19
CDR3 protein: CASSISRGEKLFF